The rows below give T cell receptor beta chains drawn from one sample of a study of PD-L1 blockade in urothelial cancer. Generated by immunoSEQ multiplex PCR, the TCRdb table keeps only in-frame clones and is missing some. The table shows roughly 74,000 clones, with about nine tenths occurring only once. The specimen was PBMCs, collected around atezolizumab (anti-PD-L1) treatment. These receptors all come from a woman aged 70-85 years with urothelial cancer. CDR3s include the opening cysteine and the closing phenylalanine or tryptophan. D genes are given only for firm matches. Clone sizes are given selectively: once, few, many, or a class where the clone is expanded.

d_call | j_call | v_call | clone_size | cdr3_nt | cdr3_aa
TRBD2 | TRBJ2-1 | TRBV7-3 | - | TGTGCCAGCAGAATAGCGGGCGGGGGTGGCAATGAGCAGTTCTTC | CASRIAGGGGNEQFF
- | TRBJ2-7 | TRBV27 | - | TGTGCCAGCAGTTTTAGTACAGGGCCTTACGAGCAGTACTTC | CASSFSTGPYEQYF
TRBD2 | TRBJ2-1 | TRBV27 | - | TGTGCCAGCAGTTTATACGGGGGACTAGCGGGAGGGGGGGGCAATGAGCAGTTCTTC | CASSLYGGLAGGGGNEQFF
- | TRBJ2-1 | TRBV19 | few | TGTGCCAGTAGTATTGGACTCCTCAATGAGCAGTTCTTC | CASSIGLLNEQFF
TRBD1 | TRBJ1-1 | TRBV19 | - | TGTGCCAGTAGTAGGGCCCGGACAGGGAGCACTGAAGCTTTCTTT | CASSRARTGSTEAFF
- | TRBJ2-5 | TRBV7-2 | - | TGTGCCAGCAGCTTAATCCTTTACCAAGAGACCCAGTACTTC | CASSLILYQETQYF
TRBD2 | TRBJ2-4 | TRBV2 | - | TGTGCCAGCAGGCTAGCGGGAATGGACATTCAGTACTTC | CASRLAGMDIQYF
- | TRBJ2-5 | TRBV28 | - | TGTGCCAACTCAAACCTCCCCCAGGGGACCCAAGAGACCCAGTACTTC | CANSNLPQGTQETQYF
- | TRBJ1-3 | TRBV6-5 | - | TGTGCCAGCAGCCCCGGACACCACTCTGGAAACACCATATATTTT | CASSPGHHSGNTIYF
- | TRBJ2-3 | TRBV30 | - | TGTGCCTCAAGACAGAGTTCTAGCACAGATACGCAGTATTTT | CASRQSSSTDTQYF
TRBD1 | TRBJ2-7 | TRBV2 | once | TGTGCCAGCAGAGAGGCCGGGACAGCATACTACGAGCAGTACTTC | CASREAGTAYYEQYF
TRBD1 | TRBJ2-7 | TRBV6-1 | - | TGTGCCAGCAGTGAACCGGGACAGGGTAGCTACGAGCAGTACTTC | CASSEPGQGSYEQYF
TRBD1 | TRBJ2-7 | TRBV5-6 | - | TGTGCCAGCAGCTTACAGGGGGCGGATTCCTGGCAGTACTTC | CASSLQGADSWQYF
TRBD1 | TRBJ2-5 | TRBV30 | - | TGTGCCTGGAGTAACCCGACAGGGCCTTCGGTTGGGGAGACCCAGTACTTC | CAWSNPTGPSVGETQYF
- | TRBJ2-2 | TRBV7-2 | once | TGTGCCAGCAGCTTAGATCGGGGTACCGCCGACACCGGGGAGCTGTTTTTT | CASSLDRGTADTGELFF
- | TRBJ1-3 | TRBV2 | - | TGTGCCAGCAGTTTCGGACAGAACTCTGGAAACACCATATATTTT | CASSFGQNSGNTIYF
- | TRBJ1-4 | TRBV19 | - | TGTGCCAGTATCCCCTCCTCCTCGCGGGGGAGTGAAAAACTGTTTTTT | CASIPSSSRGSEKLFF
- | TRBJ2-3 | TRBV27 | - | TGTGCCAGCAGTTTACGGTACCCTAGCACAGATACGCAGTATTTT | CASSLRYPSTDTQYF
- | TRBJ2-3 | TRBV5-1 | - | TGCGCCAGCAGCTGGCGGGACAGCTACACAGATACGCAGTATTTT | CASSWRDSYTDTQYF
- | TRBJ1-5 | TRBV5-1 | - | TGCGCCAGCAGCTTGTCCACAGGGCTGGGTCAGCCCCAGCATTTT | CASSLSTGLGQPQHF
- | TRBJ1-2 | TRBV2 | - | TGTGCCAGCAGTGAAAATGAGGGCTATGGCTACACCTTC | CASSENEGYGYTF
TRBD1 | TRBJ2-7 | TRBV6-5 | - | TGTGCCAGCAGTTACGGACAGGAGACCTACGAGCAGTACTTC | CASSYGQETYEQYF
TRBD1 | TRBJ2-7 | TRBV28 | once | TGTGCCAGCAGTCGAACAGGGGGCGTGCAGTACTTC | CASSRTGGVQYF
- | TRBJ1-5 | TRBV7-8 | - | TGTGCCAGCAGCTTTTCTGGGGGGTACAATCAGCCCCAGCATTTT | CASSFSGGYNQPQHF
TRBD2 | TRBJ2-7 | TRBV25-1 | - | TGTGCCAGCAGTGAATTCAGGCTAAGCGGGGGTTCATACGAGCAGTACTTC | CASSEFRLSGGSYEQYF
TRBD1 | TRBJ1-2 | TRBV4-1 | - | TGCGCCAGCAGCGGGATCACGACAGGGCGCGGCTACACCTTC | CASSGITTGRGYTF
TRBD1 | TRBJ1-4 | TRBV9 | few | TGTGCCAGCAGCGTAGAAGGGACAGGGGAAAAACTGTTTTTT | CASSVEGTGEKLFF
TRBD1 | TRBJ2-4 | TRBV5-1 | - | TGCGCCAGCAGCCGTCTTTACCCGGGACAGGGAGAAATTCAGTACTTC | CASSRLYPGQGEIQYF
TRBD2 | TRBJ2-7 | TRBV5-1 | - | TGCGCCAGCAGCTTACAGCGGGAGGGCGCCGAGCAGTACTTC | CASSLQREGAEQYF
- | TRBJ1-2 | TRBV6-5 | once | TGTGCCAGCAACCCGGGGGGCGCCTTCGATGGCTACACCTTC | CASNPGGAFDGYTF
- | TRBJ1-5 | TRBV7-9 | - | TGTGCCAGCAGCTTAGGGGCACCAGATAGCAATCAGCCCCAGCATTTT | CASSLGAPDSNQPQHF
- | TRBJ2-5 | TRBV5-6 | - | TGTGCCAGCAGCTTGGGAGGGATGGAGACCCAGTACTTC | CASSLGGMETQYF
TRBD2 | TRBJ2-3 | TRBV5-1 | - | TGCGCCAGCAGCGGTGTGCCTCGGGGGGGCGTGGATACGCAGTATTTT | CASSGVPRGGVDTQYF
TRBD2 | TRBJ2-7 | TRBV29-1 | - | TGCAGCGTTGAAGACGGGACTAGCGGGAGTCGGAAGCAGTACTTC | CSVEDGTSGSRKQYF
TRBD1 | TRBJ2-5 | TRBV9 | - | TGTGCCAGCAGCGTAGCTGGGACAGGGCAAGAGACCCAGTACTTC | CASSVAGTGQETQYF
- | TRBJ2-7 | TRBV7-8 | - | TGTGCCAGCAGCTCTAGTACTCTCTCCTACGAGCAGTACTTC | CASSSSTLSYEQYF
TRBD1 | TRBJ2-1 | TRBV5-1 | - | TGCGCCAGCAGCTTGGTTGGACAGGGGAGTGGAGATGAGCAGTTCTTC | CASSLVGQGSGDEQFF
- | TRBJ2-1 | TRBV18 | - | TGTGCCAGCTCACCACGGCCCGGGGGTGCCTACAATGAGCAGTTCTTC | CASSPRPGGAYNEQFF
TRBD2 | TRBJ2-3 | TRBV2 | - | TGTGCCAGCGGGGGGGTTTTCACAGATACGCAGTATTTT | CASGGVFTDTQYF
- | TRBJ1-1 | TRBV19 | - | TGTGCCAGTACCCTAACGGGGGGGAACACTGAAGCTTTCTTT | CASTLTGGNTEAFF
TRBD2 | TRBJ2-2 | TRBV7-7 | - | TGTGCCAGCAGCTTAGATCCGGGAGGCAACACCGGGGAGCTGTTTTTT | CASSLDPGGNTGELFF
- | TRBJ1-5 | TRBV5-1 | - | TGCGCCAGCAGCTTCGCGAATGGCAATCAGCCCCAGCATTTT | CASSFANGNQPQHF
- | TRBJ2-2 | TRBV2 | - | TGTGCCAGCTCGCCTCGGGAGTGGGCCACCGGGGAGCTGTTTTTT | CASSPREWATGELFF
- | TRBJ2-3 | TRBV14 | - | TGTGCCAGCAGCCGGGACTGGGGCACAGATACGCAGTATTTT | CASSRDWGTDTQYF
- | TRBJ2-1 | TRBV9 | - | TGTGCCAGCAGCGTAGCGGTCAGGGGCTCCTACAATGAGCAGTTCTTC | CASSVAVRGSYNEQFF
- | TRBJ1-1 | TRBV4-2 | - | TGTGCCAGCAGCCAGGCGACAGGCCGCCGTGAAGCTTTCTTT | CASSQATGRREAFF
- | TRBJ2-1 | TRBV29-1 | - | TGCAGCGTTGAGGAGTACAATGAGCAGTTCTTC | CSVEEYNEQFF